This T cell receptor beta chain emerged from a study of T-cell reconstitution after alpha-beta-depleted transplantation in children. Study-level findings and limits: Hyperexpanded clones declined; after one year, newly produced T cells mostly supplied diversity. Expanded graft clones numbering several hundred reportedly gave rise to alpha-beta T cells about two months after transplant. Surviving recipient T cells and thymic progenitors accounted for the high day-60 TCRbeta diversity observed in some patients.

Library preparation (for TCRbeta) was performed with unique molecular identifiers. TCRdb re-derived calls from the PCR reads in MiXCR, one entry per CDR3 protein. The sample has approximately 500,000 distinct CDR3 sequences; 25% to 30% are singletons. Trimming cost V 4 bases and J 9 bases, with 8 bases left between them. The CDR3 has 11 residues. This clonotype was detected ten times or more. The antigen is undetermined. Specimen: PBMCs, collected before TCRalphabeta/CD19-depleted stem cell transplant. The receptor was isolated from a boy under three years old with Wiskott-Aldrich syndrome, due to receive a stem cell transplant. The genes are TRBV12-3 or TRBV12-4 and TRBJ2-3, with D hard to call. In DNA, the CDR3 is TGTGCCAGCAGTTCTCGCGACACGCAGTATTTT. This codes for CASSSRDTQYF.